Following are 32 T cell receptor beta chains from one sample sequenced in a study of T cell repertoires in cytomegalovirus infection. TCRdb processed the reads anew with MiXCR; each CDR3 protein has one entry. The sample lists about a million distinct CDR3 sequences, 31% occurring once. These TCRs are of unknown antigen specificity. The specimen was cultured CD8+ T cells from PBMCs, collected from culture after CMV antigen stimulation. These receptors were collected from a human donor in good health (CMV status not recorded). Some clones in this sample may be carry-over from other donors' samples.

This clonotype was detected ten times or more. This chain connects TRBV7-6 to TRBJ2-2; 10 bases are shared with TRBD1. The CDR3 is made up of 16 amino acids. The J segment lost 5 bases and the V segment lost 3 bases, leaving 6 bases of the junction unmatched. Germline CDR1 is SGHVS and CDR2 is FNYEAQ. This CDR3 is CASSFVPGQGTGELFF. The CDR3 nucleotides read TGTGCCAGCAGCTTCGTCCCGGGACAGGGGACCGGGGAGCTGTTTTTT.

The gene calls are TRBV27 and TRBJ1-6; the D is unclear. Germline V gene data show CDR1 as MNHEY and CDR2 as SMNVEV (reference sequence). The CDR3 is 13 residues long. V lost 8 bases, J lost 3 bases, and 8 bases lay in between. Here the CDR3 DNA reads TGTGCCAGCTCTAAGGACTATAATTCACCCCTCCACTTT. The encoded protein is CASSKDYNSPLHF.

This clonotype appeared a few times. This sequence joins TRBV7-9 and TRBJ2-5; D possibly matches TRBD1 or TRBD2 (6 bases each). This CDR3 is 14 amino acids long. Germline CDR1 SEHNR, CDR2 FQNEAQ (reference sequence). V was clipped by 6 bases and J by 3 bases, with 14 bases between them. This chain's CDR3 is CASSSWRGEETQYF. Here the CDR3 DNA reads TGTGCCAGCAGTTCTTGGAGGGGGGAAGAGACCCAGTACTTC.

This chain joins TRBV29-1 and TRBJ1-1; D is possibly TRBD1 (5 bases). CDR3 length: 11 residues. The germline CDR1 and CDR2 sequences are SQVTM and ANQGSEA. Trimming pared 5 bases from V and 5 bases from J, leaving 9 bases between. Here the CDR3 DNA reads TGCAGCGTTTCAGGGCGAACTGAAGCTTTCTTT. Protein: CSVSGRTEAFF.

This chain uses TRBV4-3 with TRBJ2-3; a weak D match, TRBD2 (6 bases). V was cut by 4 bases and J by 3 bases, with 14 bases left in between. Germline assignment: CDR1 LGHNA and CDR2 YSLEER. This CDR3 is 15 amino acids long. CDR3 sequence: CASSRGALSTDTQYF. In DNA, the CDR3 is TGCGCCAGCAGCCGCGGGGCCCTTTCGACAGATACGCAGTATTTT.

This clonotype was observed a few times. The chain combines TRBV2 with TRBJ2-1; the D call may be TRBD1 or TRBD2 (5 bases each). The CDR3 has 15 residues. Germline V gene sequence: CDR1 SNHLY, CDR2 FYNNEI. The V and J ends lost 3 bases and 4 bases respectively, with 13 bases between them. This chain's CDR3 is CASSDPGAGYNEQFF. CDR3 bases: TGTGCCAGCAGTGACCCCGGGGCCGGATACAATGAGCAGTTCTTC.

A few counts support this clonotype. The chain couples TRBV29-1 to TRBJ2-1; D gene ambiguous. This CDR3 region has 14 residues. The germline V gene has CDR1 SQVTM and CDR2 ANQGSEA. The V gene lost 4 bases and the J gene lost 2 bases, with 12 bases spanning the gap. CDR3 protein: CSVGGSQAYNEQFF. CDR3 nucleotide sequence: TGCAGCGTTGGGGGTTCGCAGGCCTACAATGAGCAGTTCTTC.

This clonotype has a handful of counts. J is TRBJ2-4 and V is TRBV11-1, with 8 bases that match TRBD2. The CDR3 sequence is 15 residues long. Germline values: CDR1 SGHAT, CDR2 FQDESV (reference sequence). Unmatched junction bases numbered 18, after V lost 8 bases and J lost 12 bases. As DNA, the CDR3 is TGTGCCAGCGCAGCCTACCGGGGGGGCCTCGAAAGTCAGTACTTC. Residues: CASAAYRGGLESQYF.

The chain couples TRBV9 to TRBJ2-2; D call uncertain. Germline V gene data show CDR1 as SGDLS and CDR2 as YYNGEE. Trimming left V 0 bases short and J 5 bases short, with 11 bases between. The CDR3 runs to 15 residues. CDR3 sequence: CASSVDGLETGELFF. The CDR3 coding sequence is TGTGCCAGCAGCGTAGACGGGCTGGAGACCGGGGAGCTGTTTTTT.

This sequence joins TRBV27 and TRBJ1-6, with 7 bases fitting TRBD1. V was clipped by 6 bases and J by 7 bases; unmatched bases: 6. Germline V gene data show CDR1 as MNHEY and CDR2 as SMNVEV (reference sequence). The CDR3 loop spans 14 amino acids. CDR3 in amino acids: CASRDRDRNSPLHF. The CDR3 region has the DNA TGTGCCAGCAGAGATCGGGACAGAAATTCACCCCTCCACTTT.

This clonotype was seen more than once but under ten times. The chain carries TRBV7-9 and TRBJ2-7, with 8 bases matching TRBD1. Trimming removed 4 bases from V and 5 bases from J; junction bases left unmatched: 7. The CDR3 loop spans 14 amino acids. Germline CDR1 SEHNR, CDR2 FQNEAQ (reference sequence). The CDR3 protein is CASSWTGRIDEQYF. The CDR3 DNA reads TGTGCCAGCAGCTGGACAGGGAGAATCGACGAGCAGTACTTC.

CDR3 in DNA: TGTGCCAGCAGTTTACGACAGGGGGTCTTTGAAAAACTGTTTTTT. Its protein product is CASSLRQGVFEKLFF. V gene TRBV27 combines with J gene TRBJ1-4; 9 bases fit TRBD1. V dropped 2 bases and J dropped 7; count of bases not matched to a gene: 5. CDR1 and CDR2 from the germline V gene are MNHEY and SMNVEV (reference sequence). The CDR3 sequence is 15 residues long.

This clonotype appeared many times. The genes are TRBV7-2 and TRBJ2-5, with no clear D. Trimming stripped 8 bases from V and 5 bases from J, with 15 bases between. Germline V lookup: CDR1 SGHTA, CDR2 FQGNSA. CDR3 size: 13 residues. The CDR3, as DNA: TGTGCCAGCCATGAACCACCAATGGAGACCCAGTACTTC. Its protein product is CASHEPPMETQYF.

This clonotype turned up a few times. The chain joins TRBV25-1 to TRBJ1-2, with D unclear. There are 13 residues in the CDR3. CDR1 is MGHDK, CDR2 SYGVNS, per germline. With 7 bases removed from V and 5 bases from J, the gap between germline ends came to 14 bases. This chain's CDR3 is CASTLGKKYGYTF. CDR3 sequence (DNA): TGTGCCAGCACCCTCGGGAAGAAATATGGCTACACCTTC.

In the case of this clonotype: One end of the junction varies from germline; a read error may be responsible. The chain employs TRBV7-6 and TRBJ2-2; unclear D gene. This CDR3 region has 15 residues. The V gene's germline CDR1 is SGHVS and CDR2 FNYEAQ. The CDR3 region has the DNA TGTGCTAGCAGCTTTGAGAGCGCGAACACCGGGGAGCTGTTTTTT. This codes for CASSFESANTGELFF.

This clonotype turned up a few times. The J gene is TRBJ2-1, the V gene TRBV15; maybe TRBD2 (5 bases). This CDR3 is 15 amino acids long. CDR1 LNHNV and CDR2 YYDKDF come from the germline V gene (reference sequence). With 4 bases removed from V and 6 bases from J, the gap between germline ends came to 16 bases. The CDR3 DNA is TGTGCCACCAGCACACGACGGGGTCGATTCAATGAGCAGTTCTTC. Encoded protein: CATSTRRGRFNEQFF.

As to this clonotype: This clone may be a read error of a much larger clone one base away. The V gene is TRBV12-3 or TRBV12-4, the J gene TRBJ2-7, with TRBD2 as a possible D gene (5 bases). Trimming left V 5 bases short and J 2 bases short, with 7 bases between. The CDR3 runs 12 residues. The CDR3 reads CASSDGTYEQYF. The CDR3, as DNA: TGTGCCAGCAGTGACGGGACCTACGAGCAGTACTTC.

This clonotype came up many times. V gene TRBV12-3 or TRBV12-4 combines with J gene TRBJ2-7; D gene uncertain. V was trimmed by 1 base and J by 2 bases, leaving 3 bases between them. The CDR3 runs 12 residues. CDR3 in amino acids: CASSLDAYEQYF. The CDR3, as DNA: TGTGCCAGCAGTTTAGATGCCTACGAGCAGTACTTC.

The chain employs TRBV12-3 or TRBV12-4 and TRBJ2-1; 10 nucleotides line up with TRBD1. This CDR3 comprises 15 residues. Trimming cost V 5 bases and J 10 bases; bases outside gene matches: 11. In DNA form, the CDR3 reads TGTGCCAGCAGTAGAACCGGGACAGGGGCTCGCGAGCAGTTCTTC. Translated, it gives CASSRTGTGAREQFF.

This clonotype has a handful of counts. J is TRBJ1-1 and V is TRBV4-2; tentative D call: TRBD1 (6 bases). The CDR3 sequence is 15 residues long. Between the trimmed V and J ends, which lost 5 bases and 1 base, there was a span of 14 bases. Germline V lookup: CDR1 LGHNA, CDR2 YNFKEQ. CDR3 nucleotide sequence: TGTGCCAGCAGCATAATACAGGGTGGGAACACTGAAGCTTTCTTT. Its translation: CASSIIQGGNTEAFF.

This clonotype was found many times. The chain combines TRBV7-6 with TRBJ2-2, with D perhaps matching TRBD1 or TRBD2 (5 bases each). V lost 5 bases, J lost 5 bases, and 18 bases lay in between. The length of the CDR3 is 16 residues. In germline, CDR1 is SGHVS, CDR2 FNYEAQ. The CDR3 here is CASSQGVRGGTGELFF. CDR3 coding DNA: TGTGCCAGCAGCCAAGGGGTCCGGGGTGGGACCGGGGAGCTGTTTTTT.

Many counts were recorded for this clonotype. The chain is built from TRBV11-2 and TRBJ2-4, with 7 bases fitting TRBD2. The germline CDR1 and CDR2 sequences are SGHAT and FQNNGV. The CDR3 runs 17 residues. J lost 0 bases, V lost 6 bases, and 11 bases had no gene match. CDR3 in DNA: TGTGCCAGCAGTCCATCTAGCGGAACCCTAGCCAAAAACATTCAGTACTTC. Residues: CASSPSSGTLAKNIQYF.

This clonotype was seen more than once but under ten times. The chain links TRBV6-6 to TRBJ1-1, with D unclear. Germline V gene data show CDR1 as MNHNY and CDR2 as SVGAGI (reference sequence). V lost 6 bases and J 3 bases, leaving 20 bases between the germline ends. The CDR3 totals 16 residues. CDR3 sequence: CASSRLRESKDTEAFF. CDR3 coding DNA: TGTGCCAGCAGCCGACTCCGGGAAAGCAAGGACACTGAAGCTTTCTTT.

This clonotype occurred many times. The DNA for the CDR3 is TGTGCCAGCAGCTCTTACGCCCCGTTGGGTAGCACAGATACGCAGTATTTT. Its protein product is CASSSYAPLGSTDTQYF. V usage is TRBV7-6 and J usage is TRBJ2-3; D ambiguous. Trimming shortened V by 4 bases and J by 0 bases, and 17 bases separated the two germline ends. From germline, CDR1 is SGHVS and CDR2 FNYEAQ. The CDR3 totals 17 residues.

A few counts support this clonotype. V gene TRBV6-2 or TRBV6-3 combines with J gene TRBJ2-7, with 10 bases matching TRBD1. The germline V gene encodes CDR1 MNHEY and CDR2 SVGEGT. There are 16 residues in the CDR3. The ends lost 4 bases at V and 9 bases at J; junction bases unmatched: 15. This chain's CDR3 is CASSFAGTGDVDGQYV. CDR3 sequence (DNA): TGTGCCAGCAGTTTTGCCGGGACAGGGGATGTTGACGGGCAGTACGTC.

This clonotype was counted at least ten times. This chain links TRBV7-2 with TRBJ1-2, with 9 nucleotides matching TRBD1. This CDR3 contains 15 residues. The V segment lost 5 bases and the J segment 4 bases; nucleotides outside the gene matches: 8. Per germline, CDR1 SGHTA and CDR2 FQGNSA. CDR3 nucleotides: TGTGCCAGCAGCCCCCCCGGGACAGGGTTCTATGGCTACACCTTC. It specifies CASSPPGTGFYGYTF.

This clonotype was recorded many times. CDR3 sequence: CASSLFTLRANQPQHF. CDR3 sequence (DNA): TGTGCCAGCAGCCTCTTCACATTAAGGGCCAATCAGCCCCAGCATTTT. V and J are TRBV7-8 and TRBJ1-5; D is unclear. This CDR3 is 16 amino acids long. CDR1 SGHVS and CDR2 FQNEAQ come from the germline V gene. The V and J ends lost 5 bases and 3 bases respectively, with 17 bases between them.

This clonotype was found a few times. The CDR3 nucleotides are TGTGCCAGCAGCCCACCCGTAGGGGGGAGGGATGAAAAACTGTTTTTT. Its protein product is CASSPPVGGRDEKLFF. The gene calls are TRBV7-9 and TRBJ1-4; D perhaps matches TRBD1 (6 bases). This CDR3 is 16 amino acids long. Germline V gives CDR1 SEHNR, CDR2 FQNEAQ (reference sequence). The V gene lost 5 bases and the J gene lost 6 bases, with 19 bases spanning the gap.

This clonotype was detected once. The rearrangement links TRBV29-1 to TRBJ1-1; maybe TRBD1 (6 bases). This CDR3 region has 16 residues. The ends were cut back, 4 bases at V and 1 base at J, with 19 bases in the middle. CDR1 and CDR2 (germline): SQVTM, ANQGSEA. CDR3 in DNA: TGCAGCGTTGTGGGGGCTGCGCAGGGAAAGAACACTGAAGCTTTCTTT. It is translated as CSVVGAAQGKNTEAFF.

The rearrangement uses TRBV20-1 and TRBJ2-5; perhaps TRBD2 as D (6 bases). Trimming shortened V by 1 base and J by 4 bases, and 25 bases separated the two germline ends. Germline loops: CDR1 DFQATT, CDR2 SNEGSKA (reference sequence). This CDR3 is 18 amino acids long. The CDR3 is CSARAPQGGLRKGETQYF. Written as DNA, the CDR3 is TGCAGTGCTAGAGCGCCGCAGGGTGGACTACGAAAAGGAGAGACCCAGTACTTC.

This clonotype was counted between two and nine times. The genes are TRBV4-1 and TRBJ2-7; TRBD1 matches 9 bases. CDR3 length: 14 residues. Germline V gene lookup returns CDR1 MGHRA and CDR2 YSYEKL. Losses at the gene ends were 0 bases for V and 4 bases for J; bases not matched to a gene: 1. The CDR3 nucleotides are TGCGCCAGCAGCCAAGAAGGACAGGGGTACGAGCAGTACGTC. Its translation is CASSQEGQGYEQYV.

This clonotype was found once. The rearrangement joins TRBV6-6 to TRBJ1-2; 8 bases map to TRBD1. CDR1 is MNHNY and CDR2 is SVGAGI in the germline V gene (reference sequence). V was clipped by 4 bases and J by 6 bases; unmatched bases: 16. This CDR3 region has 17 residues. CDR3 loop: CASSFLLVAGGANGYTF. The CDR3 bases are TGTGCCAGCAGTTTCCTACTCGTAGCAGGGGGCGCGAATGGCTACACCTTC.